The next 10 T cell receptor beta chains were all read from a single sample in a study of blood T cell repertoires in COVID-19. Profiled with immunoSEQ multiplex PCR; TCRdb holds only in-frame clones, not every one. The data show about 45,000 clones, around four fifths seen once. Material: peripheral blood. These receptors were taken from a woman of 80 years or more with acute or convalescent COVID-19.

V gene TRBV6-5 combines with J gene TRBJ1-4, with TRBD1 as a possible D gene (6 bases). V was trimmed by 6 bases and J by 7 bases, leaving 15 bases between them. Germline loops: CDR1 MNHEY, CDR2 SVGAGI. The CDR3 totals 14 residues. DNA of the CDR3: TGTGCCAGCAGCAGAACAGGGACGGGTGAAAAACTGTTTTTT. Translated, it gives CASSRTGTGEKLFF.

The chain joins TRBV5-8 to TRBJ1-1, with 10 bases matching TRBD1. The CDR3 is 16 amino acids. Germline lookup yields CDR1 SGHTS and CDR2 YDEGEE. V lost 3 bases to trimming and J lost 5 bases; unmatched junction nucleotides: 10. CDR3 sequence reads: CASSSGTGVPRTEAFF. CDR3 DNA sequence: TGTGCCAGCAGCTCCGGGACAGGGGTCCCGAGGACTGAAGCTTTCTTT.

This clone has just a few counts. The chain has TRBV29-1 and TRBJ1-6; the D is unclear. This CDR3 is built from 13 residues. V was pared by 7 bases and J by 3 bases, with 10 bases between. The germline CDR1 and CDR2 sequences are SQVTM and ANQGSEA. CDR3 nucleotide sequence: TGCAGCGCCCTAACAGACTATAATTCACCCCTCCACTTT. It translates to CSALTDYNSPLHF.

V and J are TRBV5-4 and TRBJ1-3; D is possibly TRBD1 (5 bases). The V gene lost 1 base and the J gene lost 3 bases, with 14 bases spanning the gap. CDR1 is SGHNT and CDR2 is YYREEE in the germline V gene (reference sequence). The CDR3 has 16 amino acids. This chain's CDR3 is CASSLPQGTRGNTIYF. As DNA, the CDR3 is TGTGCCAGCAGCTTGCCCCAGGGTACTCGTGGAAACACCATATATTTT.

The chain is built from TRBV13 and TRBJ1-2; D uncertain. Germline V gene sequence: CDR1 PRHDT, CDR2 FYEKMQ (reference sequence). This CDR3 is built from 14 residues. Trimming left V 6 bases short and J 1 base short, with 12 bases between. The CDR3 spells CASRIKGVNYGYTF. The CDR3 DNA reads TGTGCCAGCAGAATTAAGGGAGTTAACTATGGCTACACCTTC.

V is TRBV18 and J is TRBJ2-3; 10 bases align to TRBD2. V gave up 4 bases and J gave up 5 bases; unmatched junction bases: 3. Germline CDR1 and CDR2: KGHSH and LQKENI. The length of the CDR3 is 14 residues. In DNA, the CDR3 is TGTGCCAGCTCACTTAGCGGGGGGCAAGATACGCAGTATTTT. Encoded protein: CASSLSGGQDTQYF.

The chain joins TRBV12-3 or TRBV12-4 to TRBJ2-5, with D perhaps TRBD2 (7 bases). V dropped 8 bases and J dropped 4 bases, with 11 bases sitting between them. There are 12 residues in the CDR3. The CDR3 DNA follows: TGTGCCAGCGGGGGGGCCCGAGAGACCCAGTACTTC. This translates into CASGGARETQYF.

V is TRBV2 and J is TRBJ1-1, with 7 bases matching TRBD1. This CDR3 is 12 amino acids long. Germline V gene data show CDR1 as SNHLY and CDR2 as FYNNEI. V was clipped by 9 bases and J by 3 bases; unmatched bases: 4. The CDR3: CARQGRDTEAFF. CDR3 coding DNA: TGTGCCAGACAGGGGCGGGACACTGAAGCTTTCTTT.

This clone was seen more than once but under ten times. V and J are TRBV3-1 (or the pseudogene TRBV3-2) and TRBJ2-5; 9 nucleotides match TRBD1. V lost 5 bases and J lost 6; bases outside the gene matches: 7. The CDR3 covers 14 residues. Germline V gives CDR1 LGHDT, CDR2 YNNKEL (reference sequence). CDR3 nucleotide sequence: TGTGCCAGCAGCTCACGACAGGGGGGAAAGACCCAGTACTTC. Protein sequence: CASSSRQGGKTQYF.

A few counts support this clone. The chain carries TRBV7-8 and TRBJ1-3; D perhaps matches TRBD1 (5 bases). The CDR3 is made up of 16 amino acids. Germline lookup yields CDR1 SGHVS and CDR2 FQNEAQ. Trimming stripped 1 base from V and 8 bases from J, with 18 bases between. The CDR3 loop is CASSLVSGHDVDTIYF. In DNA, the CDR3 is TGTGCCAGCAGCTTAGTTTCAGGACACGACGTTGACACCATATATTTT.